What follows describes a single T cell receptor (beta chain). Germline values: CDR1 SGHNT, CDR2 YYREEE (reference sequence). V gave up 0 bases and J gave up 8 bases; unmatched junction bases: 4. This CDR3 comprises 14 residues. This record comes from a study of technical replicates of blood from a handful of donors. Repertoires were generated with immunoSEQ multiplex PCR, while TCRdb's copy carries only in-frame clones and drops some. The sample has around 79,000 clones, 94% seen once; the top ten hold 0.3% to 0.45%. What was sequenced was T cells isolated from PBMCs. The chain combines TRBV5-4 with TRBJ1-4; 7 nucleotides agree with TRBD1. The sequence came from a human donor in good health. The CDR3 DNA follows: TGTGCCAGCAGCTTGGACAGGGGAGGCGAAAAACTGTTTTTT. This gives the protein CASSLDRGGEKLFF. The full variable domain, completed using reference TRBV5-4 and TRBJ1-4, is ETGVTQSPTHLIKTRGQQVTLRCSSQSGHNTVSWYQQALGQGPQFIFQYYREEENGRGNFPPRFSGLQFPNYSSELNVNALELDDSALYLCASSLDRGGEKLFFGSGTQLSVL.